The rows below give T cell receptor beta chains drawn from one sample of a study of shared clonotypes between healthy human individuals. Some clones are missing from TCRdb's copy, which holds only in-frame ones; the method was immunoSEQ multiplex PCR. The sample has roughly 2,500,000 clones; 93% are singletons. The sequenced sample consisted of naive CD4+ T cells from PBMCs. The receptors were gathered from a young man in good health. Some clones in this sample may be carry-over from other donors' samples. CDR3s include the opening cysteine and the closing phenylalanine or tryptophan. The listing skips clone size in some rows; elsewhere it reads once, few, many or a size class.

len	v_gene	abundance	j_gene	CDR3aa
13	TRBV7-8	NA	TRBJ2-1	CASSTGTYNEQFF
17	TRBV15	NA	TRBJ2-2	CATSRQGARTITGELFF
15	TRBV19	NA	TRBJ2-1	CASKNAGGLYNEQFF
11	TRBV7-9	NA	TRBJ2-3	CASTSMDTQYF
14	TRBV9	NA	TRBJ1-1	CASSVEPTNTEAFF
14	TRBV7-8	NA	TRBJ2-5	CASSPGRGAETQYF
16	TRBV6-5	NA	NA	CASSYAGGLIGHEQYF
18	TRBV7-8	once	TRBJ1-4	CASSHRRVVDSRNEKLFF
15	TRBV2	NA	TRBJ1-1	CASSVGTVMNTEAFF
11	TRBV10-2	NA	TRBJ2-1	CASSLDNEQFF
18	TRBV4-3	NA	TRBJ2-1	CASSQGHGRAGSYNEQFF
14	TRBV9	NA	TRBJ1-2	CASSVAANSPGYTF
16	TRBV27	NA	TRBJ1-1	CASRYRTGTSVTEAFF
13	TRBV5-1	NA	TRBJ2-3	CASSLALAATQYF
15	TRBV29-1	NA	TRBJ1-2	CSVEGKQGLLNGYTF
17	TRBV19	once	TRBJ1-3	CASSTRTGGKTGNTIYF
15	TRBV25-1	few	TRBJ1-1	CASSEGVALNTEAFF
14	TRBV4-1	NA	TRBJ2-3	CASSSPSSTDTQYF
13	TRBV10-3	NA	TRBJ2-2	CAIRGAGTGELFF
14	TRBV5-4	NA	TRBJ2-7	CASSSSDRHYEQYF
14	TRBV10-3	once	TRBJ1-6	CAISDAGRNSPLHF
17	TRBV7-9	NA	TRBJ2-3	CASSSATSGGSTDTQYF
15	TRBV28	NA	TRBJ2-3	CASTLAGAFTDTQYF
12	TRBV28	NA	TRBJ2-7	CATSPRAREQYF
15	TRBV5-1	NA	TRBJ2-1	CASSLAGRADNEQFF
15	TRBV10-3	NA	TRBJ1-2	CAISESIGWVDGYTF